The 15 T cell receptor beta chains reported below all come from one sample, sequenced in a study of CD8 T cells in Susac syndrome (dated by TCRdb to between 2019 and 2020). The library came from the immunoSEQ multiplex PCR assay. RNA was extracted using the RNeasy kit, and roughly 0.45 to 1 ug of the RNA was reverse transcribed with random hexamers. Through fastp at Q25 and MiXCR, TCRdb rebuilt clones from the public reads, retaining in-frame beta chains. CDR3 protein duplicates are merged, each entry listing the most common genes and DNA. For this sample there are some 180,000 distinct CDR3 sequences; just under 95% appear just once. 0.099% of the sample rests with the top ten. The sequenced material came from CD4+ T cells from PBMCs. The receptor source for this set is a human donor with Susac syndrome.

The chain is built from TRBV18 and TRBJ2-7; the D gene is possibly TRBD1 (5 bases). The CDR3 sequence is 14 residues long. V was trimmed by 4 bases and J by 0 bases, leaving 10 bases between them. The V gene's germline CDR1 is KGHSH and CDR2 LQKENI. The CDR3 loop is CASSQSGSSYEQYF. The CDR3 DNA sequence: TGTGCCAGCTCACAATCAGGGTCCTCCTACGAGCAGTACTTC.

This rearrangement joins TRBV27 to TRBJ2-4; tentatively, D is TRBD2 (6 bases). V lost 4 bases and J lost 0, with 7 bases in between. The germline V gene has CDR1 MNHEY and CDR2 SMNVEV (reference sequence). This CDR3 has 14 residues. The DNA for the CDR3 is TGTGCCAGCAGTTCCGGGAGAGCCAAAAACATTCAGTACTTC. It is translated as CASSSGRAKNIQYF.

The V and J genes are TRBV5-6 and TRBJ2-3; maybe TRBD1 (6 bases). The ends were cut back, 5 bases at V and 8 bases at J, with 18 bases in the middle. The CDR3 runs 14 residues. The germline V gene has CDR1 SGHDT and CDR2 YYEEEE. CDR3 nucleotides: TGTGCCAGCAGGGCAGCGGACAGTCGAGGTACGCAGTATTTT. This gives the protein CASRAADSRGTQYF.

The J gene is TRBJ1-1, the V gene TRBV5-1; TRBD1 aligns across 8 bases. CDR1 is SGHRS and CDR2 is YFSETQ in the germline V gene. V was pared by 4 bases and J by 4 bases, with 9 bases of the junction left unmatched. There are 15 residues in the CDR3. In nucleotides, the CDR3 is TGCGCCAGCAGCACCGGACAGGGCGGTAGCACTGAAGCTTTCTTT. Amino acids: CASSTGQGGSTEAFF.

The CDR3 reads CASSLGQRGGYTF. CDR3 nucleotides: TGTGCCAGCAGCTTAGGACAGAGAGGCGGCTACACCTTC. V and J are TRBV7-2 and TRBJ1-2; D perhaps matches TRBD1 (5 bases). Trimming stripped 1 base from V and 8 bases from J, with 11 bases between. The germline gives CDR1 SGHTA, CDR2 FQGNSA. The CDR3 consists of 13 residues. Together with reference TRBV7-2 and TRBJ1-2, the CDR3 gives the full variable domain: GAGVSQSPSNKVTEKGKDVELRCDPISGHTALYWYRQSLGQGLEFLIYFQGNSAPDKSGLPSDRFSAERTGGSVSTLTIQRTQQEDSAVYLCASSLGQRGGYTFGSGTRLTVV.

The V gene is TRBV6-5, the J gene TRBJ1-2, with D tentatively TRBD1 (5 bases). Germline lookup yields CDR1 MNHEY and CDR2 SVGAGI. The CDR3 is 13 amino acids. The germline V and J ends were trimmed by 8 bases and 8 bases, with 18 bases remaining between them. CDR3 residues: CASGQANRPGYTF. The CDR3 DNA reads as TGTGCCAGCGGACAAGCCAACCGACCCGGCTACACCTTC.

V and J are TRBV29-1 and TRBJ2-5, with 7 bases fitting TRBD2. The CDR3 sequence is 14 residues long. J gave up 4 bases and V 4 bases, and 9 bases lay outside the gene matches. Germline V gene data show CDR1 as SQVTM and CDR2 as ANQGSEA. The CDR3 DNA reads as TGCAGCGTTGCCCTAGCGGCCCGGAGAGAGACCCAGTACTTC. Encoded protein: CSVALAARRETQYF.

CDR3 protein: CASSSQKTAAKNIQYF. The CDR3 region has the DNA TGTGCCAGCAGCTCTCAAAAAACAGCAGCCAAAAACATTCAGTACTTC. The chain is built from TRBV7-6 and TRBJ2-4; D is unresolved. From germline, CDR1 is SGHVS and CDR2 FNYEAQ. Trimming stripped 4 bases from V and 0 bases from J, with 13 bases between. This CDR3 is built from 16 residues.

Only one count was recorded for this clonotype. The rearrangement links TRBV5-1 to TRBJ2-2, with D hard to call. CDR3 size: 16 residues. Deletions cut 1 base from V and 0 bases from J, with 10 bases between. Germline CDR1 reads SGHRS; CDR2 reads YFSETQ. The chain's CDR3 is CASSLSPGSNTGELFF. CDR3 bases: TGCGCCAGCAGCTTGTCTCCCGGTTCGAACACCGGGGAGCTGTTTTTT.

The chain couples TRBV4-1 to TRBJ1-5; D is unclear. Germline assignment: CDR1 MGHRA and CDR2 YSYEKL. Trimming shortened V by 2 bases and J by 3 bases, and 11 bases separated the two germline ends. The CDR3 contains 15 residues. The chain's CDR3 is CASSQLPLTNQPQHF. In nucleotides, the CDR3 is TGCGCCAGCAGCCAATTACCTCTGACCAATCAGCCCCAGCATTTT.

The chain couples TRBV4-2 to TRBJ1-1, with no clear D. V was clipped by 1 base and J by 5 bases, with 17 bases between them. Germline CDR1 and CDR2: LGHNA and YNFKEQ. CDR3 length: 16 amino acids. The CDR3 spells CASSQVVQNSRTEAFF. CDR3 sequence (DNA): TGTGCCAGCAGCCAAGTCGTCCAAAATTCGAGGACTGAAGCTTTCTTT.

The CDR3 spells CSARENARGTYGYTF. Here the CDR3 DNA reads TGCAGTGCTAGAGAGAACGCCCGGGGGACCTATGGCTACACCTTC. This chain uses TRBV20-1 with TRBJ1-2, with a weak D call TRBD1 (5 bases). V was clipped by 0 bases and J by 4 bases, with 15 bases between them. The CDR3 is 15 amino acids. Germline V lookup: CDR1 DFQATT, CDR2 SNEGSKA (reference sequence).

The sample holds one count of this clonotype. This sequence joins TRBV20-1 and TRBJ2-3; possibly TRBD2 for D (6 bases). This CDR3 region has 15 residues. From germline, CDR1 is DFQATT and CDR2 SNEGSKA (reference sequence). The V end lost 6 bases, the J end lost 0 bases, and 16 bases lay between the germline ends. CDR3 residues: CSALRAGRSTDTQYF. CDR3 bases: TGCAGTGCCCTTCGCGCGGGACGGAGCACAGATACGCAGTATTTT.

The chain combines TRBV20-1 with TRBJ1-2, with D hard to call. V gave up 0 bases and J gave up 8 bases, with 16 bases separating them. CDR1 and CDR2 (germline): DFQATT, SNEGSKA (reference sequence). The CDR3 runs 14 residues. CDR3 residues: CSARDGRFVSGYTF. The CDR3, as DNA: TGCAGTGCTAGAGATGGTCGGTTCGTATCAGGCTACACCTTC.

The CDR3: CASSGDTSYNEQFF. In DNA, the CDR3 is TGCGCCAGCAGCGGGGACACCTCCTACAATGAGCAGTTCTTC. The V gene is TRBV5-1, the J gene TRBJ2-1, with a weak D call TRBD1 (6 bases). Per the germline V gene, CDR1 is SGHRS and CDR2 is YFSETQ. The CDR3 spans 14 residues. V shed 4 bases and J shed 0 bases, with 8 bases lying between them.